This TCR beta chain derives from a study of T cell repertoires in cytomegalovirus infection (dated by TCRdb to between 2019 and 2020). With respect to the entire study: The HLA type of each donor mattered for the analysis, because public TCR beta signatures pointed to carriage of CMV infection along with the matching HLA type.

This clonotype was observed a handful of times. Its antigen is still unknown. No clone much larger than this one lies a single base away; base qualities are absent. The sequencing machine was an Illumina HiSeq 1500. TCRdb reanalyzed the raw reads on its own, using fastp at Q25 for trimming and MiXCR for clone calling, and kept in-frame beta chains. Each entry merges the rows of one CDR3 protein and shows their most common DNA and genes. Within this sample are about 330,000 distinct CDR3 sequences, with 8% to 10% of them counted one time only. In total, the top ten clones hold about 4.5% of the sample. Here is what the overall study found, with its caveats: The ex vivo response was dominated by HLA-C-restricted CMV-specific TCR beta clonotypes, and the single most frequent clonotype in two of eight donors was supplied by these HLA-C-restricted clonotypes. Carriers of CMV infection plus the relevant HLA type were discriminated by the cumulative frequency of public TCR beta family members in the study cohort and in an independent roughly 340-donor cohort.

Sequencing was done on a sample of PBMCs. The clonotype was recovered from a human donor in good health (CMV status not recorded). Some clones in this sample may be carry-over from other donors' samples.

The CDR3 reads CASSPAGVSDTQYF. At the DNA level, the sequence is TGTGCCAGCAGTCCCGCCGGTGTTTCAGATACGCAGTATTTT. Recombination connected TRBV6-2 or TRBV6-3 to TRBJ2-3; the D gene cannot be named for sure. The V and J ends are trimmed by 5 bases and 4 bases, leaving 13 bases between them. CDR1 MNHEY and CDR2 SVGEGT are derived from the germline V gene. The CDR3, from cysteine to phenylalanine, totals 14 residues. Just CDR3 DNA is preserved here, 42 bases in frame from base 1.